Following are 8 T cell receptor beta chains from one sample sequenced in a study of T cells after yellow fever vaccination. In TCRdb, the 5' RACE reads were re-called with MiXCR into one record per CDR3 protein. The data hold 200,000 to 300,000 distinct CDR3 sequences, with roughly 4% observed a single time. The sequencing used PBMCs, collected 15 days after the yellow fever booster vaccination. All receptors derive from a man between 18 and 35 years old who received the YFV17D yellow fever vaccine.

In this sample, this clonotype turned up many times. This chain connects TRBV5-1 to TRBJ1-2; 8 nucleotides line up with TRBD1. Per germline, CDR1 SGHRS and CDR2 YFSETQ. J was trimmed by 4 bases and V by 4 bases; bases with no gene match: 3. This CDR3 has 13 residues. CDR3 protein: CASSQTGAYGYTF. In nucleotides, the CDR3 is TGCGCCAGCAGCCAGACAGGGGCCTATGGCTACACCTTC.

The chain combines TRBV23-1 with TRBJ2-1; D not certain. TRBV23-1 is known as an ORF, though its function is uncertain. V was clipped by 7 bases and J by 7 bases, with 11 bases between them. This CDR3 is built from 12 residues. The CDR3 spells CASTLLRNEQFF. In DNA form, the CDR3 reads TGCGCCAGCACTCTCCTTCGGAATGAGCAGTTCTTC.

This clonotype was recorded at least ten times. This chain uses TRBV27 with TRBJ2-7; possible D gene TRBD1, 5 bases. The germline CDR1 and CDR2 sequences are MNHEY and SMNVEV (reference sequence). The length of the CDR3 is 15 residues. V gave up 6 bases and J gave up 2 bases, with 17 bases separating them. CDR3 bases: TGTGCCAGCAGACGCTTCTGGGGCGTAGCCTACGAGCAGTACGTC. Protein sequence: CASRRFWGVAYEQYV.

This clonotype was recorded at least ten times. DNA for the CDR3: TGTGCCAGCAGGATCACAGGGGGCCAATGGGACACTGAAGCTTTCTTT. Translating gives CASRITGGQWDTEAFF. The chain joins TRBV12-3 or TRBV12-4 to TRBJ1-1; 9 bases are a match to TRBD1. The CDR3 consists of 16 residues. The ends lost 6 bases at V and 3 bases at J; junction bases unmatched: 11.

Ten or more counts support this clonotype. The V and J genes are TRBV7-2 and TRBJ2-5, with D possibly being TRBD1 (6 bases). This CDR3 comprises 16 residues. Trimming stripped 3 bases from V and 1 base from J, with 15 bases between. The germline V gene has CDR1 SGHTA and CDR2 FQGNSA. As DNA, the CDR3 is TGTGCCAGCAGCTTCAGGCAGGGGCTCACCCAAGAGACCCAGTACTTC. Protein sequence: CASSFRQGLTQETQYF.

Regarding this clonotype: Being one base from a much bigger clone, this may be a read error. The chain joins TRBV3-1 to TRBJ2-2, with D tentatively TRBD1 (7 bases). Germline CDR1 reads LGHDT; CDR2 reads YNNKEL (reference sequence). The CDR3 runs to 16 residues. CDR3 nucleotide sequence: TGTGCCAGCACCACAGGGGACTCCTCGAACCCCGGGGAGCTGTTTTTT. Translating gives CASTTGDSSNPGELFF.

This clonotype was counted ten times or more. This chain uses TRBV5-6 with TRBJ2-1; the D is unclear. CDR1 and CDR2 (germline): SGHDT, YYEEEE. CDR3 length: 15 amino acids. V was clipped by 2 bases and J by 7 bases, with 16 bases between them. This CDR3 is CASSFEEYSPNEQFF. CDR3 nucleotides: TGTGCCAGCAGCTTTGAGGAGTATAGCCCAAATGAGCAGTTCTTC. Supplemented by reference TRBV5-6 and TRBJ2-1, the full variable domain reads DAGVTQSPTHLIKTRGQQVTLRCSPKSGHDTVSWYQQALGQGPQFIFQYYEEEERQRGNFPDRFSGHQFPNYSSELNVNALLLGDSALYLCASSFEEYSPNEQFFGPGTRLTVL.

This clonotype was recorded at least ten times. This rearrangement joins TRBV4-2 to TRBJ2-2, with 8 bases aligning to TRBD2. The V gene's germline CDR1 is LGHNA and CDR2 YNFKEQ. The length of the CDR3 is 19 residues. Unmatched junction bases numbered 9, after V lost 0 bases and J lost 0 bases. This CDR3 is CASSQDVIGGGTNTGELFF. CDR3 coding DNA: TGTGCCAGCAGCCAAGATGTAATAGGCGGGGGGACGAACACCGGGGAGCTGTTTTTT.